These 17 T cell receptor beta chains came from one sample sequenced in a study of beta chain features in type 1 diabetes. Sequenced material consisted of expressed TCRB transcripts (all of the isolated RNA was reverse transcribed). The method was immunoSEQ multiplex PCR; TCRdb's version includes in-frame clones alone and lacks a portion of them. The sample holds hundreds of thousands of clones, 10% to 15% seen once. Sequencing input: naive CD4+ T cells from blood. The receptors come from a young man in good health.

The V and J genes are TRBV30 and TRBJ1-2; the match to TRBD1 covers 9 bases. Germline CDR1 and CDR2: GTSNPN and SVGIG (reference sequence). The J segment lost 4 bases and the V segment lost 4 bases, leaving 10 bases of the junction unmatched. The CDR3 runs 15 residues. This CDR3 reads CAWTVRDRVGYGYTF. CDR3 coding DNA: TGTGCCTGGACCGTAAGGGACAGGGTAGGCTATGGCTACACCTTC.

This chain joins TRBV7-2 and TRBJ2-4; D possibly corresponds to TRBD2 (6 bases). Trimming took 4 bases from V and 9 from J, leaving 16 bases between them. The CDR3 is 14 amino acids. Germline CDR1 is SGHTA and CDR2 is FQGNSA. The CDR3 nucleotides read TGTGCCAGCAGCTCGAGGTCAGGGCGGGGCATTCAGTACTTC. As protein: CASSSRSGRGIQYF.

This clone was counted only a few times. The V call is TRBV11-2, the J call TRBJ2-3; 10 positions match TRBD2. The CDR3 contains 16 residues. The trim removed 5 bases at V and 4 bases at J, leaving 9 bases unmatched. The germline gives CDR1 SGHAT, CDR2 FQNNGV. The CDR3 bases are TGTGCCAGCAGCAGAGTGGCTAGCGGGGGTGCAGATACGCAGTATTTT. Its protein is CASSRVASGGADTQYF.

There are a few counts of this clone. V usage is TRBV2 and J usage is TRBJ2-7; no clear D gene. CDR1 SNHLY and CDR2 FYNNEI come from the germline V gene. This CDR3 comprises 12 residues. V was shortened by 3 bases and J by 1 base, with 4 bases between the two germline ends. The CDR3 DNA follows: TGTGCCAGCAGTGACAGTTCCTACGAGCAGTACTTC. It encodes CASSDSSYEQYF.

J is TRBJ2-7 and V is TRBV9, with D unresolved. The CDR3 is 13 amino acids. Trimming shortened V by 3 bases and J by 5 bases, and 12 bases separated the two germline ends. Looked up from germline, CDR1 is SGDLS and CDR2 is YYNGEE. For the CDR3, the DNA is TGTGCCAGCAGCGCCGTCGACACGAACGAGCAGTACTTC. Translation: CASSAVDTNEQYF. Combining the CDR3 with reference TRBV9 and TRBJ2-7 gives the whole variable domain DSGVTQTPKHLITATGQRVTLRCSPRSGDLSVYWYQQSLDQGLQFLIQYYNGEERAKGNILERFSAQQFPDLHSELNLSSLELGDSALYFCASSAVDTNEQYFGPGTRLTVT.

About this clone itself: Compared with germline, one end of the junction differs, possibly owing to a read error. V usage is TRBV9 and J usage is TRBJ1-1, with D maybe TRBD1 (6 bases). In germline, CDR1 is SGDLS, CDR2 YYNGEE. The CDR3 consists of 13 residues. The CDR3 protein is CASGVSGATEAFF. The CDR3 DNA is TGTGCCAGCGGCGTCTCAGGGGCCACTGAAGCTTTCTTT.

The V and J genes are TRBV7-9 and TRBJ2-7; possibly TRBD1 for D (6 bases). V dropped 4 bases and J dropped 2 bases, with 12 bases sitting between them. From germline, CDR1 is SEHNR and CDR2 FQNEAQ (reference sequence). The CDR3 spans 14 residues. The CDR3 nucleotides are TGTGCCAGCAGCTACAGGGTTAACCCCTACGAGCAGTACTTC. Its protein is CASSYRVNPYEQYF. Using reference TRBV7-9 and TRBJ2-7 for the parts outside the CDR3, the full variable domain is DTGVSQNPRHKITKRGQNVTFRCDPISEHNRLYWYRQTLGQGPEFLTYFQNEAQLEKSRLLSDRFSAERPKGSFSTLEIQRTEQGDSAMYLCASSYRVNPYEQYFGPGTRLTVT.

This clone came up a few times. V is TRBV27 and J is TRBJ1-1, with TRBD1 matching over 8 bases. The CDR3 covers 15 residues. Germline CDR1 is MNHEY and CDR2 is SMNVEV (reference sequence). Trimming removed 5 bases from V and 0 bases from J; junction bases left unmatched: 5. The CDR3 loop is CASSPWTGLNTEAFF. In nucleotides, the CDR3 is TGTGCCAGCAGTCCTTGGACAGGGCTGAACACTGAAGCTTTCTTT.

CDR3 amino acids: CASSLSRGNEQFF. The CDR3 DNA follows: TGTGCCAGCAGCTTGTCTCGGGGCAATGAGCAGTTCTTC. The genes are TRBV5-8 and TRBJ2-1; D possibly corresponds to TRBD2 (5 bases). V dropped 1 base and J dropped 6 bases, with 8 bases sitting between them. The CDR3 runs to 13 residues. Germline V CDR1 and CDR2: SGHTS, YDEGEE.

The V and J genes are TRBV9 and TRBJ2-2; TRBD1 agrees at 10 bases. With 0 bases clipped from V and 6 bases from J, the junction kept 11 bases outside the gene matches. Per the germline V gene, CDR1 is SGDLS and CDR2 is YYNGEE. This CDR3 spans 18 amino acids. The CDR3 DNA follows: TGTGCCAGCAGCGTAGGATTAGGACAGGGGGTAGGGGCCGGGGAGCTGTTTTTT. This encodes CASSVGLGQGVGAGELFF.

This clone was detected a few times. The V and J genes are TRBV7-3 and TRBJ2-3, with 9 bases lining up with TRBD1. This CDR3 has 18 amino acids. The V gene's germline CDR1 is SGHTA and CDR2 FQGTGA. V shed 1 base and J 4 bases; nucleotides not matched to a gene: 12. As DNA, the CDR3 is TGTGCCAGCAGCTTAAACGGTCGGGGGACAGGGAATTCAGATACGCAGTATTTT. Protein: CASSLNGRGTGNSDTQYF.

This clone appeared many times. The chain uses TRBV29-1 and TRBJ2-7; 8 bases line up with TRBD1. Germline CDR1 is SQVTM and CDR2 is ANQGSEA. The CDR3 has 12 residues. V was pared by 5 bases and J by 3 bases, with 3 bases of the junction left unmatched. The CDR3 protein is CSVSGQGYEQYF. CDR3 in DNA: TGCAGCGTTTCTGGACAGGGCTACGAGCAGTACTTC.

The chain has TRBV2 and TRBJ2-4; D possibly corresponds to TRBD2 (6 bases). CDR3 length equals 15 residues. The germline CDR1 and CDR2 sequences are SNHLY and FYNNEI. The V gene lost 8 bases and the J gene lost 1 base, with 15 bases spanning the gap. CDR3 coding DNA: TGTGCCAGCTGGGGGGTTGCCAGCGCCAAAAACATTCAGTACTTC. This codes for CASWGVASAKNIQYF.

The chain is built from TRBV11-2 and TRBJ1-4, with 9 bases that match TRBD1. V trimming: 5 bases; J trimming: 7 bases; junction bases outside the gene matches: 8. CDR3 size: 15 residues. Germline values: CDR1 SGHAT, CDR2 FQNNGV. CDR3 DNA sequence: TGTGCCAGCAGCCTGGACAGGGGTGGGAGTGAAAAACTGTTTTTT. Residues: CASSLDRGGSEKLFF.

This clone has only a few counts. This chain links TRBV6-5 with TRBJ2-1, with TRBD1 identical over 7 bases. This CDR3 is 16 amino acids long. The trim removed 0 bases at V and 4 bases at J, leaving 6 bases unmatched. Per the germline V gene, CDR1 is MNHEY and CDR2 is SVGAGI. The CDR3 bases are TGTGCCAGCAGTTACTCGAGACAGGGCGGGTACAATGAGCAGTTCTTC. Translating gives CASSYSRQGGYNEQFF.

The CDR3 loop is CASSRQGTQPQHF. CDR3 sequence (DNA): TGTGCCAGCAGTCGACAGGGGACTCAGCCCCAGCATTTT. This chain uses TRBV6-5 with TRBJ1-5, with TRBD1 matching over 8 bases. Germline V gives CDR1 MNHEY, CDR2 SVGAGI. The V segment lost 5 bases and the J segment 6 bases; nucleotides outside the gene matches: 3. The CDR3 is 13 residues long.

A few counts support this clone. The V and J genes are TRBV18 and TRBJ2-3; 11 bases are shared with TRBD1. The CDR3 extends over 14 amino acids. Germline CDR1 is KGHSH and CDR2 is LQKENI. V was pared by 6 bases and J by 4 bases, with 3 bases of the junction left unmatched. DNA of the CDR3: TGTGCCAGCTCGCGGACAGGGGGCCCAGATACGCAGTATTTT. Amino acid sequence: CASSRTGGPDTQYF.